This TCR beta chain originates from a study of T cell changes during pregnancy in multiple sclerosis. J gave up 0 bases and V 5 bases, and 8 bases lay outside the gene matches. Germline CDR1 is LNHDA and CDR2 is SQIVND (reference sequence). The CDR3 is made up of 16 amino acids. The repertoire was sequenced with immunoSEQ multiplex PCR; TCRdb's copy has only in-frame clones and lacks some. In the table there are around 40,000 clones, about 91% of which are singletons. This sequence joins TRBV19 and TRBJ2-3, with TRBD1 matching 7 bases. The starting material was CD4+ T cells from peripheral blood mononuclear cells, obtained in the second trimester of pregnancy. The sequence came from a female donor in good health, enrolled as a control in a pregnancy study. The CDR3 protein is CASSRQGRGSTDTQYF. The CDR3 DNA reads TGTGCCAGTAGTCGACAGGGCAGGGGGAGCACAGATACGCAGTATTTT.